A selection of T cell receptor beta chains follows, all from one sample in a study of PD-1 blockade in mismatch repair-deficient tumors. Sequencing was performed with immunoSEQ multiplex PCR; in TCRdb, only in-frame clones are kept and a portion is missing. Here the sample spans about 120,000 clones, around 80% being singletons. The source was peripheral blood, collected 60 weeks after starting pembrolizumab. The receptors were sampled from an adult with mismatch repair-deficient cancer. CDR3s include the opening cysteine and the closing phenylalanine or tryptophan. D genes are given only for firm matches. Clone size appears in some rows only: once, few, many, or a class for an expanded clone.

clone_size j_call d_call v_call cdr3_length cdr3_nt cdr3_aa
- TRBJ2-4 - TRBV19 13 TGTGCCAGTAGTCCTTTAAAGGGAAACATTCAGTACTTC CASSPLKGNIQYF
- TRBJ1-1 - TRBV19 14 TGTGCCAGTAGTATACAGGGATACAACACTGAAGCTTTCTTT CASSIQGYNTEAFF
- TRBJ1-5 - TRBV7-8 14 TGTGCCAGCAGCTTAGTTGGGGCGATTCAGCCCCAGCATTTT CASSLVGAIQPQHF
few TRBJ1-1 - TRBV30 13 TGTGCCTGGAGTAAGGGGACGAACACTGAAGCTTTCTTT CAWSKGTNTEAFF
- TRBJ2-7 TRBD2 TRBV7-9 15 TGTGCCAGCAGCTTAGGGCGTAGCGGGAGTAACGAGCAGTACTTC CASSLGRSGSNEQYF
- TRBJ1-4 - TRBV9 15 TGTGCCAGCAGCGGGGGTCCGACTCGGGAAGAAAAACTGTTTTTT CASSGGPTREEKLFF
- TRBJ2-1 - TRBV20-1 11 TGCAGTCGCCTGGTGGGGGATGAGCAGTTCTTC CSRLVGDEQFF
- TRBJ2-5 TRBD1 TRBV30 14 TGTGCCTGGAGTGGCCGCAGGGGGCTTGAGACCCAGTACTTC CAWSGRRGLETQYF
- TRBJ2-3 TRBD2 TRBV7-9 17 TGTGCCAGCAGCTTACCGTCGGGGGGAGGAGGCGCAGATACGCAGTATTTT CASSLPSGGGGADTQYF
- TRBJ2-7 TRBD1 TRBV5-4 16 TGTGCCAGCAGTTCAGGGGGCGCGGGGCGCCGGGACGAGCAGTACTTC CASSSGGAGRRDEQYF
- TRBJ2-5 TRBD1 TRBV10-3 15 TGTGCCACCCTTGGACAGGGTCTTTCTTCGGAGACCCAGTACTTC CATLGQGLSSETQYF
once TRBJ2-6 - TRBV5-4 19 TGTGCCAGCAGCTTTCGACAGAGAGCTGGGGCACCTGGGGCCAACGTCCTGACTTTC CASSFRQRAGAPGANVLTF
once TRBJ2-5 TRBD1 TRBV11-2 14 TGTGCCAGCAGCTGGACAGGGGTTGGAGAGACCCAGTACTTC CASSWTGVGETQYF
- TRBJ1-2 TRBD1 TRBV10-3 15 TGTGCCATCAGTGGGGGGACAGGGGAGGCCTATGGCTACACCTTC CAISGGTGEAYGYTF
- TRBJ2-2 - TRBV21-1 13 TGTGCCAGGCGGACAGGGTCCCCCGGGGAGCTGTTTTTT CARRTGSPGELFF
- TRBJ2-7 TRBD1 TRBV9 14 TGTGCCAGCAGCCCAAGGACAGGGGGCTACGAGCAGTACTTC CASSPRTGGYEQYF
- TRBJ1-1 - TRBV2 14 TGTGCCAGCAGGGACACGGTTGGGTACACTGAAGCTTTCTTT CASRDTVGYTEAFF
- TRBJ2-6 - TRBV10-2 13 TGCGCCACCTTTCCTTCTGGGGCCAACGTCCTGACTTTC CATFPSGANVLTF
- TRBJ2-3 - TRBV5-1 16 TGCGCCAGCAGCAAAGAGGGGGATATGTCCACAGATACGCAGTATTTT CASSKEGDMSTDTQYF
- TRBJ2-1 TRBD2 TRBV7-9 13 TGTGCCAGCGCCCCCCCCCTAGCGGATGAGCAGTTCTTC CASAPPLADEQFF
- TRBJ1-2 - TRBV27 15 TGTGCCAGCAGTTTACGGGGGCGATATGCTTATGGCTACACCTTC CASSLRGRYAYGYTF
- TRBJ2-5 TRBD2 TRBV29-1 14 TGCAGCGTTGATTTTGGCGGGAGTCAAGAGACCCAGTACTTC CSVDFGGSQETQYF
- TRBJ1-3 - TRBV19 15 TGTGCCAGTAGTATTAATGTGGACTCTGGAAACACCATATATTTT CASSINVDSGNTIYF
many TRBJ2-2 - TRBV10-2 15 TGCGCCAGCAGTGTGGGCGGGACAAACACCGGGGAGCTGTTTTTT CASSVGGTNTGELFF
- TRBJ2-1 - TRBV12-5 15 TGTGCTAGTGGTTTGCCCCGGGGCATGAGGGGTGAGCAGTTCTTC CASGLPRGMRGEQFF
- TRBJ2-1 - TRBV5-5 13 TGTGCCAGCAGTTGGACAGTCTACAATGAGCAGTTCTTC CASSWTVYNEQFF